This T cell receptor beta chain derives from a study of T cells expressing NK-cell markers (dated by TCRdb to 2019 to 2021). Turning to the overall study: Three sorted T-cell subsets (CD3+CD56+NKG2C+, CD3+CD56+NKG2C- and CD3+CD56-NKG2C+) from under ten donors had their TCR beta-chain repertoires profiled. The libraries were sequenced on Illumina HiSeq 2000/2500, MiSeq or NextSeq, producing 2 x 150 bp reads. Among the eight sequenced donors, only one was HCMV-seronegative, while the other seven were HCMV-seropositive. Randomly selected healthy volunteers, three men and five women, were used as the eight sequenced donors.

With regard to this clonotype: There is no known antigen for this receptor.

HCMV-specific IgG was detected in serum with a commercial ELISA kit to determine HCMV serostatus. Peripheral blood mononuclear cells were isolated from blood by Ficoll density gradient centrifugation. Sequencing was carried out with an Illumina HiSeq 2000. 5'RACE template switching, by which a universal primer site and unique molecular identifiers were added, was used to make TCR beta cDNA libraries. Priming for cDNA synthesis came from the TCR beta constant segment, and two successive PCR amplification steps followed. Concerning the study's data processing: Reads were demultiplexed and grouped by UMI with MIGEC, and clonotypes were assembled and quantified with MiTCR. Only TCR cDNA sequences supported by at least two reads were kept to exclude erroneous sequences. The tcR package was used for downstream repertoire analysis, with clonotypes matched between fractions based on CDR3 nucleotide sequence plus V segment. Antigen specificity was annotated against VDJdb with VDJmatch, allowing one amino acid substitution in CDR3. After the reads were reprocessed by TCRdb, one entry was made per CDR3 protein sequence, with no DNA. Clone size and V and J calls follow TCRdb, not the original study. This sample's table contains 350,000 to 400,000 distinct CDR3 sequences. The ten biggest clones cover approximately 12% of the sample.

Results the study describes overall, beyond this receptor: For several donors, the dominant CD3+CD56+NKG2C+ clonotypes were among the top 10 CD8+ clonotypes and accounted for about 1.0-7.5% of CD8+ T cells. Whether the expanded NKG2C-expressing T cell clones were specific for HCMV antigens was left unclear. Those dominant clonotypes were again the most abundant among CD3+CD56-NKG2C+ cells in a handful of donors, at roughly 25-65%.

The specimen sequenced was blood T cells: a sorted CD56 or NKG2C T cell subset, CD4+ or CD8+ T cells, or bulk PBMC T cells (not recorded which). The source is a woman aged 45 to 65 in good health. Donor details come from another sample of the same person, matched by shared clones.

CDR3 reads: CASSPIGQQNSPLHF. The chain is made from TRBV6-6 and TRBJ1-6; TCRdb reports TRBD1, a call that lacks DNA to check it against. The germline V gene (reference sequence) supplies CDR1 MNHNY and CDR2 SVGAGI. CDR3 length: 15 amino acids, cysteine to phenylalanine. No DNA is listed.